The 9 T cell receptor beta chains below were found in one sample sequenced in a study of vaccination and CD4 T cells after COVID-19. The Oncomine TCR Beta short-read assay sequenced DNA from cultured CD4+ T cells. TCRdb independently ran MiXCR on the PCR reads; one entry per CDR3 protein. This table holds 14,000 or so distinct CDR3 sequences, 50% to 75% found once. Treatment given: approximately 9-day PBMC culture with coronavirus spike peptide pools or control peptides (ViraFEST assay). Antigens for these TCRs are unknown. Sequenced: CD4+ T cells from blood, cultured in vitro. The receptors come from a human donor who had recovered from COVID-19.

The sample holds a few counts of this clonotype. J is TRBJ2-3 and V is TRBV24-1; D remains unclear. The V and J ends lost 2 bases and 2 bases respectively, with 7 bases between them. The CDR3 sequence is 14 residues long. Germline CDR1 reads KGHDR; CDR2 reads SFDVKD. The CDR3 nucleotides are TGTGCCACCAGTGATTGGGGATACACAGATACGCAGTATTTT. Its protein is CATSDWGYTDTQYF.

The rearrangement joins TRBV19 to TRBJ1-1, with TRBD1 identical over 7 bases. Looked up from germline, CDR1 is LNHDA and CDR2 is SQIVND (reference sequence). V lost 10 bases and J lost 0; bases outside the gene matches: 5. The CDR3 has 13 residues. CDR3 sequence reads: CATKGALNTEAFF. CDR3 bases: TGTGCCACGAAGGGGGCATTGAACACTGAAGCTTTCTTT.

The gene calls are TRBV12-3 or TRBV12-4 and TRBJ1-5; D not certain. There are 13 residues in the CDR3. Trimming pared 3 bases from V and 4 bases from J, leaving 7 bases between. The CDR3 DNA reads as TGTGCCAGCAGTTTTAACGGTAATCAGCCCCAGCATTTT. Amino acid sequence: CASSFNGNQPQHF.

The CDR3 protein is CASIPRSVADTQYF. CDR3 nucleotides: TGTGCCAGCATTCCCCGTAGCGTCGCAGATACGCAGTATTTT. The rearrangement joins TRBV12-3 or TRBV12-4 to TRBJ2-3; D possibly corresponds to TRBD2 (5 bases). This CDR3 spans 14 amino acids. Trimming left V 7 bases short and J 4 bases short, with 15 bases between.

The chain recombines TRBV20-1 with TRBJ2-7; D gene ambiguous. V was trimmed by 3 bases and J by 6 bases, leaving 21 bases between them. The CDR3 length is 15 residues. CDR1 and CDR2 from the germline V gene are DFQATT and SNEGSKA (reference sequence). The CDR3 sequence is CSASGYDRLSLEQYF. The CDR3 nucleotides are TGCAGTGCTAGTGGGTATGATAGATTATCCCTCGAGCAGTACTTC.

The J gene is TRBJ2-2, the V gene TRBV20-1; D unresolved. CDR3 size: 12 residues. Germline V lookup: CDR1 DFQATT, CDR2 SNEGSKA (reference sequence). The V end lost 1 base, the J end lost 7 bases, and 7 bases lay between the germline ends. In nucleotides, the CDR3 is TGCAGTGCTAGAGCGGCTCACGGGGAGCTGTTTTTT. Protein: CSARAAHGELFF.

The V gene is TRBV20-1, the J gene TRBJ1-1, with a tentative D call TRBD1 (5 bases). The CDR3 spans 12 residues. CDR1 DFQATT and CDR2 SNEGSKA come from the germline V gene (reference sequence). Trimming cost V 4 bases and J 3 bases, with 9 bases left between them. CDR3 nucleotides: TGCAGTGCTATCGGGGACGACACTGAAGCTTTCTTT. It specifies CSAIGDDTEAFF.

This chain connects TRBV4-1 to TRBJ1-2, with D tentatively TRBD1 (5 bases). The V and J ends lost 0 bases and 3 bases respectively, with 11 bases between them. Germline CDR1 MGHRA, CDR2 YSYEKL. The CDR3 contains 15 residues. CDR3 in amino acids: CASSQEGWDHYGYTF. The CDR3 nucleotides read TGCGCCAGCAGCCAAGAGGGTTGGGACCACTATGGCTACACCTTC.

V is TRBV15 and J is TRBJ1-1; 7 positions agree with TRBD1. CDR1 LNHNV and CDR2 YYDKDF come from the germline V gene (reference sequence). CDR3 length equals 15 residues. V lost 0 bases, J lost 5 bases, and 6 bases stayed unmatched. The CDR3 DNA sequence: TGTGCCACCAGCAGAGATCTCAAGGGGGCAACTGAAGCTTTCTTT. This codes for CATSRDLKGATEAFF.